This TCR beta chain came from a study of cytomegalovirus exposure and HLA in healthy donors. Study information: The early release's HLA-typed donors yielded approximately 81 million unique TCRs. Whole-study results and caveats: In vitro checks showed that three CMV-associated chains really do target CMV antigens. An analysis done earlier found most TCR beta V segments productive about 90% or about 30% of the time.

Regarding this clone: Antigen specificity is unknown.

The CDR3 runs 18 residues. The PCR contained 60 Vbeta and 13 Jbeta primers. TCRdb's table, derived via immunoSEQ multiplex PCR, lists solely in-frame clones and lacks some. Among 200,000 or so clones listed, 82% were seen once. Sequencing was performed on PBMCs. The TCR originated in a boy aged 2 to 10 in good health and CMV-seronegative. The gene calls are TRBV21-1 and TRBJ1-3. TRBV21-1 is shown as a pseudogene. DNA for the CDR3: TGTGCCAGCAGCAACCGTGCCCCATTATTAAAACTCGGAAACACCATATATTTT. This translates into CASSNRAPLLKLGNTIYF.